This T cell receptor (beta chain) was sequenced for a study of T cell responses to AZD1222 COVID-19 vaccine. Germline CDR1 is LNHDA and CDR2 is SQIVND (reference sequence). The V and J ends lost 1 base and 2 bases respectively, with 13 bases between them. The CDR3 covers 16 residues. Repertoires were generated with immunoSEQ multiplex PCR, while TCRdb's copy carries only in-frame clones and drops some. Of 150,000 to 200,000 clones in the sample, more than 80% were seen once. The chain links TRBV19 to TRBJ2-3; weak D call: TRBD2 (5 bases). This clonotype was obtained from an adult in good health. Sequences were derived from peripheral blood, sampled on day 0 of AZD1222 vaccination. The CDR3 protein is CASSIVGGLNTDTQYF. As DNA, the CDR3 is TGTGCCAGTAGTATAGTTGGCGGACTGAACACAGATACGCAGTATTTT.